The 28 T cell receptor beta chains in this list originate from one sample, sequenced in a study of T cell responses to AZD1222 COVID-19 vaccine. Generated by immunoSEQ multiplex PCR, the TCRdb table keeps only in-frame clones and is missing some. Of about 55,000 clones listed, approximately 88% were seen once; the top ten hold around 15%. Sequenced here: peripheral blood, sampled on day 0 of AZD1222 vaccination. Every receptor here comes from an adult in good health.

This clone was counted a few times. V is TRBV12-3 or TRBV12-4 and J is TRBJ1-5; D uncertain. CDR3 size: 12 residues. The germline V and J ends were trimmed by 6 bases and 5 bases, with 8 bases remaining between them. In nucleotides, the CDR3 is TGTGCCAGCAGCTCGAAGGATCAGCCCCAGCATTTT. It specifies CASSSKDQPQHF.

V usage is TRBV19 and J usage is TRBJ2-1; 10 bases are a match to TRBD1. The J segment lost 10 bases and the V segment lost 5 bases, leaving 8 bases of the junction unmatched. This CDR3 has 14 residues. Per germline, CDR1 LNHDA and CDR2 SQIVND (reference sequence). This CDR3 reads CASSPTGGSREQFF. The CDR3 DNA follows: TGTGCCAGTAGTCCGACAGGGGGCTCCAGGGAGCAGTTCTTC.

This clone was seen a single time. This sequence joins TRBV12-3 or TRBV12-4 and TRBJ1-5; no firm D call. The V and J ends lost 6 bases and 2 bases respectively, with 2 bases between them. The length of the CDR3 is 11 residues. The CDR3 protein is CASSRNQPQHF. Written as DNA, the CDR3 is TGTGCCAGCAGCCGCAATCAGCCCCAGCATTTT.

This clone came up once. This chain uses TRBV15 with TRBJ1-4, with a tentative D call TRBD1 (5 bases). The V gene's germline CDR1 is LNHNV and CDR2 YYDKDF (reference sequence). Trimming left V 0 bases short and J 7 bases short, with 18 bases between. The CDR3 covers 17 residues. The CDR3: CATSRDDWTPGSEKLFF. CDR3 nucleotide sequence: TGTGCCACCAGCAGAGATGACTGGACACCCGGTAGTGAAAAACTGTTTTTT.

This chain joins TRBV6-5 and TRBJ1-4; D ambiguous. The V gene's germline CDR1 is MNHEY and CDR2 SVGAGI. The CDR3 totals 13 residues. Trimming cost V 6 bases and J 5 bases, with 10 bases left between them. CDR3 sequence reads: CASRAPGNEKLFF. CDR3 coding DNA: TGTGCCAGCAGGGCTCCGGGGAATGAAAAACTGTTTTTT.

The CDR3 DNA sequence: TGTGCCAGCAGCTTCCGCACAGATACGCAGTATTTT. Protein product: CASSFRTDTQYF. This rearrangement joins TRBV5-4 to TRBJ2-3; D uncertain. This CDR3 comprises 12 residues. Trimming stripped 2 bases from V and 1 base from J, with 2 bases between. In germline, CDR1 is SGHNT, CDR2 YYREEE (reference sequence).

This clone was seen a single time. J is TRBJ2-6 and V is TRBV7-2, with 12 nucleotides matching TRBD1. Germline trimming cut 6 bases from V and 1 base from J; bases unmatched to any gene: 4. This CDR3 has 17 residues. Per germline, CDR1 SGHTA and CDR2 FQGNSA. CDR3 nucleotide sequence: TGTGCCAGCAGAGCGGGACAGGGGGCGTCTGGGGCCAACGTCCTGACTTTC. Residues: CASRAGQGASGANVLTF.

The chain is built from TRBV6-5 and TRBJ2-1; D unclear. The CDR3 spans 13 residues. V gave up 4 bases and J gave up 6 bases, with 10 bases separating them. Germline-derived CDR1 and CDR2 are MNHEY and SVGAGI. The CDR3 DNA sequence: TGTGCCAGCAGTTTCGACACTGGCAATGAGCAGTTCTTC. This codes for CASSFDTGNEQFF.

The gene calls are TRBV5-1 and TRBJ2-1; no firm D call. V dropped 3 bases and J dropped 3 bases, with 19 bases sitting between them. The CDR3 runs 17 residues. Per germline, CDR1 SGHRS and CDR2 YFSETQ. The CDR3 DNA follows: TGCGCCAGCAGCTGGGCTGGGGTGACGGGTGTCTACAATGAGCAGTTCTTC. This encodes CASSWAGVTGVYNEQFF.

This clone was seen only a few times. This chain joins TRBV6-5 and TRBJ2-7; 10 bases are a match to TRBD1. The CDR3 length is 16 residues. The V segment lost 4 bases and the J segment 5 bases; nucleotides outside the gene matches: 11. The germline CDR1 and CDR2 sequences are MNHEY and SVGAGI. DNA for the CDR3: TGTGCCAGCAGTTCCAACACCGGGACAGGGGTCCACGAGCAGTACTTC. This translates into CASSSNTGTGVHEQYF.

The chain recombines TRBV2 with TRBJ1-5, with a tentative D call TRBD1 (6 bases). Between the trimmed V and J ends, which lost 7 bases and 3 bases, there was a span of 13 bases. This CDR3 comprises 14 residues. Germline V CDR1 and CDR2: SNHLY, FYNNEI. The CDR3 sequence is CASKTSGVNQPQHF. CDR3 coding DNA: TGTGCCAGCAAAACCTCAGGGGTCAATCAGCCCCAGCATTTT.

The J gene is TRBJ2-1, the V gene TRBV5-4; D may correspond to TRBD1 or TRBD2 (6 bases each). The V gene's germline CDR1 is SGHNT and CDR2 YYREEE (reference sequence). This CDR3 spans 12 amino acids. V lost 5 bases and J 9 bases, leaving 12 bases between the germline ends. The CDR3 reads CASSLGGGEQFF. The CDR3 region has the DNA TGTGCCAGCAGTCTGGGGGGCGGTGAGCAGTTCTTC.

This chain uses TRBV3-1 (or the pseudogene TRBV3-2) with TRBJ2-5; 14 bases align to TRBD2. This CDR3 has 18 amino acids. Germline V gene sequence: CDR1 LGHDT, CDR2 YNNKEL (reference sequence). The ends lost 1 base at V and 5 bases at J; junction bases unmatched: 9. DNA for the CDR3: TGTGCCAGCAGCCAAGCCCGACTAGCGGGAGGGCTGCGGGAGACCCAGTACTTC. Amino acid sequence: CASSQARLAGGLRETQYF.

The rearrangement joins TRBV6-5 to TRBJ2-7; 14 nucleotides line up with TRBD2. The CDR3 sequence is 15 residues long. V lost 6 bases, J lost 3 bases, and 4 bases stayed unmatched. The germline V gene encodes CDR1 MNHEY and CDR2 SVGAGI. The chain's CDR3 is CASRGLAGGSYEQYF. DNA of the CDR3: TGTGCCAGCAGAGGACTAGCGGGGGGAAGCTACGAGCAGTACTTC.

DNA of the CDR3: TGCGCCAGCAGCCGCGCACACGGCTCTGGAAACACCATATATTTT. It yields the protein CASSRAHGSGNTIYF. The genes are TRBV4-3 and TRBJ1-3; D not certain. The germline gives CDR1 LGHNA, CDR2 YSLEER. Trimming cost V 4 bases and J 0 bases, with 10 bases left between them. This CDR3 is built from 15 residues.

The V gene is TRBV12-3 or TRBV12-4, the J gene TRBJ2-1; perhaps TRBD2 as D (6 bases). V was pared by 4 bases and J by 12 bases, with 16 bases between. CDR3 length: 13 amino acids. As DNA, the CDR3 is TGTGCCAGCAGTTGGGCCGGGGGAAGTGGGCAGTTCTTC. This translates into CASSWAGGSGQFF.

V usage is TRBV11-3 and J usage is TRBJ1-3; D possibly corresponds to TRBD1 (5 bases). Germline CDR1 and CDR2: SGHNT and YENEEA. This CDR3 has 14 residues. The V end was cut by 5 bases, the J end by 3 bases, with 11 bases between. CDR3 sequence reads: CASSVGAYGNTIYF. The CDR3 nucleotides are TGTGCCAGCAGCGTCGGGGCATATGGAAACACCATATATTTT.

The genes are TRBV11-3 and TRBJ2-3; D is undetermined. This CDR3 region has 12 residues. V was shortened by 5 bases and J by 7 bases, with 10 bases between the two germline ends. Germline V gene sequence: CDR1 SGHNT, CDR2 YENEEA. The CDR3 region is CASSTLGNTQYF. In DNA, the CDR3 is TGTGCCAGCAGCACTCTAGGTAATACGCAGTATTTT. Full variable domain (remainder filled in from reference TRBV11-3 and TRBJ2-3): EAGVVQSPRYKIIEKKQPVAFWCNPISGHNTLYWYLQNLGQGPELLIRYENEEAVDDSQLPKDRFSAERLKGVDSTLKIQPAELGDSAVYLCASSTLGNTQYFGPGTRLTVL.

DNA of the CDR3: TGTGCCAGCAGTTTTAACAGGGGATCCTACGAGCAGTACTTC. This sequence encodes CASSFNRGSYEQYF. The chain couples TRBV27 to TRBJ2-7; 7 bases are shared with TRBD1. The CDR3 loop spans 14 amino acids. The V gene's germline CDR1 is MNHEY and CDR2 SMNVEV (reference sequence). After removal of 3 bases from V and 1 base from J, the junction contained 3 bases not matched to a gene.

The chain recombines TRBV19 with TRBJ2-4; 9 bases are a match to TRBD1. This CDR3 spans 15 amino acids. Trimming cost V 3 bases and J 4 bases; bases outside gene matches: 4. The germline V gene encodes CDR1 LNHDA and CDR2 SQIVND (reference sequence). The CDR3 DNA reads TGTGCCAGTAGTATCGGACAGGGGAGGAAAAACATTCAGTACTTC. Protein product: CASSIGQGRKNIQYF.

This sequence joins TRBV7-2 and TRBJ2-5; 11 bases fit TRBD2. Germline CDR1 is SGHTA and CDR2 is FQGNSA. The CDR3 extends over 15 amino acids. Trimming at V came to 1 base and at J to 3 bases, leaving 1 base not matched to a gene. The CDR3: CASSLGLAGKETQYF. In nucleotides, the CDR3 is TGTGCCAGCAGCTTAGGACTAGCGGGAAAAGAGACCCAGTACTTC.

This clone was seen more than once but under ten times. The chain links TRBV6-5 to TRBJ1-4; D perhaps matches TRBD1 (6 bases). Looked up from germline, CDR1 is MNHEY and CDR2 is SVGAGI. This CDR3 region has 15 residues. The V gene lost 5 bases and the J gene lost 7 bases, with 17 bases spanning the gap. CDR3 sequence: CASSPNGGLAEKLFF. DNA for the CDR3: TGTGCCAGCAGTCCTAATGGGGGGCTGGCTGAAAAACTGTTTTTT.

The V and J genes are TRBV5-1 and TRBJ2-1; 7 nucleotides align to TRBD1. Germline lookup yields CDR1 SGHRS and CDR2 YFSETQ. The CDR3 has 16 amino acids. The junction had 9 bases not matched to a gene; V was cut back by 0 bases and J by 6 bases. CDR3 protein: CASSLEGDSSINEQFF. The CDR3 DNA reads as TGCGCCAGCAGCTTGGAAGGGGACAGCAGCATCAATGAGCAGTTCTTC.

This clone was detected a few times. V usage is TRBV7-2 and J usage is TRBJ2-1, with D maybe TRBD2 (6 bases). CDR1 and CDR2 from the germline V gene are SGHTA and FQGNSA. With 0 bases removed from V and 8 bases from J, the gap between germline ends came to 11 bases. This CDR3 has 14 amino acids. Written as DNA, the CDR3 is TGTGCCAGCAGCTTAGCGGGGACTCTGTATGAGCAGTTCTTC. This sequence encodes CASSLAGTLYEQFF.

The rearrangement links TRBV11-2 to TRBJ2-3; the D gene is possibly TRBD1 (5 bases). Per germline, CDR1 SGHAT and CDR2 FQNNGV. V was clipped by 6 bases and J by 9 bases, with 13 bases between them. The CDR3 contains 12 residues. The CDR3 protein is CASSGAGDTQYF. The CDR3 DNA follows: TGTGCCAGCAGTGGGGCAGGAGACACGCAGTATTTT.

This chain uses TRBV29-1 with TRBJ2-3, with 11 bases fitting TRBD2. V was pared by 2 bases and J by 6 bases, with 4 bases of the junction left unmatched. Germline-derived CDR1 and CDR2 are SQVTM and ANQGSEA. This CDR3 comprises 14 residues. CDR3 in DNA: TGCAGCGTTGAACGACTAGCGGGATCCGATACGCAGTATTTT. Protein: CSVERLAGSDTQYF.

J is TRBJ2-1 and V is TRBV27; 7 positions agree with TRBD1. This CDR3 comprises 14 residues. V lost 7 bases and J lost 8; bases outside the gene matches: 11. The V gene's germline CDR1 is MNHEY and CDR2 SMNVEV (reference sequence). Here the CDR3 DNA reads TGTGCCAGCACCCTAGACAGGGATAGCGATGAGCAGTTCTTC. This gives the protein CASTLDRDSDEQFF.

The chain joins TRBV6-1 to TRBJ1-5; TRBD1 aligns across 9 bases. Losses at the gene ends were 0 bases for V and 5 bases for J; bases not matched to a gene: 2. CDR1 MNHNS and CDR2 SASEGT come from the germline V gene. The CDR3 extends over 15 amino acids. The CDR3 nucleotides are TGTGCCAGCAGTGAAGCCACAGGGGGCTATCAGCCCCAGCATTTT. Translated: CASSEATGGYQPQHF.